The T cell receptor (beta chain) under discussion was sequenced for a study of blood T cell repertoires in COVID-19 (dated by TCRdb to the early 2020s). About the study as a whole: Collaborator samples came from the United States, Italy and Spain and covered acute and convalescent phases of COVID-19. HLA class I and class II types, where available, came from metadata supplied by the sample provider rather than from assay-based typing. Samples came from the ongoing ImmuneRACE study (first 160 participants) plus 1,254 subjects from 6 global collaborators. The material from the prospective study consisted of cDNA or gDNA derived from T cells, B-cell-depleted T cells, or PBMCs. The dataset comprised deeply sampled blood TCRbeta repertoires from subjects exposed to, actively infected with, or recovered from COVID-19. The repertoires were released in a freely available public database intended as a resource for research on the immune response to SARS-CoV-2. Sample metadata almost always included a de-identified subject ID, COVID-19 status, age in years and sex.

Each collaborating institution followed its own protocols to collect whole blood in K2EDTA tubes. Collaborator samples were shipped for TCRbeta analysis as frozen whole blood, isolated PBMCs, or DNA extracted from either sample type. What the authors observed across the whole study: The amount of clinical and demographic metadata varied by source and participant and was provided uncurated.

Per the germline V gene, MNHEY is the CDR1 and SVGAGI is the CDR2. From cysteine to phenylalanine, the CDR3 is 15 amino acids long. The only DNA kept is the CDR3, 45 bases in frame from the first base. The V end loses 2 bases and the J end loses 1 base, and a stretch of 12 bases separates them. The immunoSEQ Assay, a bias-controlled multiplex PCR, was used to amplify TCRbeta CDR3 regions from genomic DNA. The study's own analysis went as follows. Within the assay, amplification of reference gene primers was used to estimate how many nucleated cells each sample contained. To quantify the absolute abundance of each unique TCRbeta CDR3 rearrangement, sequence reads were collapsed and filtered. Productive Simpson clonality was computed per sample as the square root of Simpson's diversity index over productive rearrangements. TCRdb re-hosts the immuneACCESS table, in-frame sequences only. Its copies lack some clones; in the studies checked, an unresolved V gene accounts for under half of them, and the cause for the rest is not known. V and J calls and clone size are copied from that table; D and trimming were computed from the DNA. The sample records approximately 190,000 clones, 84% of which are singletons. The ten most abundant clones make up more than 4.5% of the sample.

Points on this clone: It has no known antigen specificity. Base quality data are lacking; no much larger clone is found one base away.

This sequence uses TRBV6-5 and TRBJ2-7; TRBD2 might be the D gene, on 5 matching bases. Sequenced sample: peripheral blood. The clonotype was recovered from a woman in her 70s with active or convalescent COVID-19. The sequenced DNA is TGTGCCAGCAGTTACAGGGAGTGGGGTTCCTACGAGCAGTACTTC. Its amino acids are CASSYREWGSYEQYF.